This T cell receptor (beta chain) emerged from a study of shared clonotypes between healthy human individuals. Study-wide results and caveats: The naive CD4 repertoires of a few donors were compared, and about 5% of clonotypes were shared.

In the source study's methods: Filtering differed since immunoSEQ provided only junctions, with no quality scores. Repertoires were generated with immunoSEQ multiplex PCR, while TCRdb's copy carries only in-frame clones and drops some. The V and J calls and the clone size are those of that table, but D and trimming were determined from the DNA. Found here are under 1,900,000 clones, approximately 98.5% of them singletons; the top ten hold approximately 0.4%. Trimming left V 0 bases short and J 0 bases short, with 15 bases between. The CDR3 has 18 residues. The germline gives CDR1 SGHTA, CDR2 FQGNSA. Regarding this clone: Its antigen remains unidentified.

The sequence came from a man aged 30 to 39 in good health. Sequenced material: naive CD4+ T cells sorted from blood. The subset was: CD45RA+ positively selected. The chain carries TRBV7-2 and TRBJ1-3; perhaps TRBD1 as D (5 bases). The DNA of the CDR3 is TGTGCCAGCAGCTTAGCGTGGGGCAGCGGGTACTCTGGAAACACCATATATTTT. Its translation is CASSLAWGSGYSGNTIYF.